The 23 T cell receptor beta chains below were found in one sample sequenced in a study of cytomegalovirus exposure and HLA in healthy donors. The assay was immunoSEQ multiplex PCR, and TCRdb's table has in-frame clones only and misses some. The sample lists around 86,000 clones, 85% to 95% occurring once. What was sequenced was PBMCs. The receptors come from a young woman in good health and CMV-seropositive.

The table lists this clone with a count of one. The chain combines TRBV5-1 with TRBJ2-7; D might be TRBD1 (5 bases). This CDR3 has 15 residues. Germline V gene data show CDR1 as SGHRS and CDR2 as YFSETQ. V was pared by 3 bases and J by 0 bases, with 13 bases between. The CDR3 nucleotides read TGCGCCAGCAGCTCATCAGGGTTTCCCTCCTACGAGCAGTACTTC. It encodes CASSSSGFPSYEQYF.

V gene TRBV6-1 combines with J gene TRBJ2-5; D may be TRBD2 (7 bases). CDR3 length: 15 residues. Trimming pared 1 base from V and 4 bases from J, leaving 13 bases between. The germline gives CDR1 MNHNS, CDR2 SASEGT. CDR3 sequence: CASSEVGGRRETQYF. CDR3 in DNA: TGTGCCAGCAGTGAAGTCGGGGGGCGCCGAGAGACCCAGTACTTC.

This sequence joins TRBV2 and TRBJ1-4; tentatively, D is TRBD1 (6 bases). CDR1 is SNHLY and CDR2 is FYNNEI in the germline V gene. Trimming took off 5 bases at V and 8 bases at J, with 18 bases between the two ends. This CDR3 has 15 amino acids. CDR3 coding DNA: TGTGCCAGCAGTCTACGGACCACGAGGGGGGAAAAACTGTTTTTT. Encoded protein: CASSLRTTRGEKLFF.

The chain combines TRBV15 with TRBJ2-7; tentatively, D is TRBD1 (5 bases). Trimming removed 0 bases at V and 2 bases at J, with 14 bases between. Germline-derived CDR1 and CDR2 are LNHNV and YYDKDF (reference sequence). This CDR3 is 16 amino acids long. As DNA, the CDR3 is TGTGCCACCAGCAGAGATTCATCGACAGTTACCTACGAGCAGTACTTC. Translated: CATSRDSSTVTYEQYF.

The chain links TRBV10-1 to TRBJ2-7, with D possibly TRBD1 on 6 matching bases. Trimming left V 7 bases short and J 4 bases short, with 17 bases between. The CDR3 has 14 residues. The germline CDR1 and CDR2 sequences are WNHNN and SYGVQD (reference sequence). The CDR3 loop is CASTGHPFYYEQYF. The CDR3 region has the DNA TGCGCCAGCACGGGACACCCCTTTTATTACGAGCAGTACTTC.

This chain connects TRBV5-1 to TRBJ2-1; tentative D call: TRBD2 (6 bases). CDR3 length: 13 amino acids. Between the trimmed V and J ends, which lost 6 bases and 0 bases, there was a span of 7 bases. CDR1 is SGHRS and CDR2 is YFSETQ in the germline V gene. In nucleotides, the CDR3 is TGCGCCAGCACTAGCGTCTCCTACAATGAGCAGTTCTTC. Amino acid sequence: CASTSVSYNEQFF.

Written as DNA, the CDR3 is TGTGCCAGCAGCAAGGACAGGCGGCAAGCCGGGGAGCTGTTTTTT. Amino acids: CASSKDRRQAGELFF. The chain carries TRBV7-2 and TRBJ2-2; the match to TRBD1 covers 7 bases. The CDR3 extends over 15 amino acids. V dropped 5 bases and J dropped 6; count of bases not matched to a gene: 9. CDR1 is SGHTA and CDR2 is FQGNSA in the germline V gene. Together with reference TRBV7-2 and TRBJ2-2, the CDR3 gives the full variable domain: GAGVSQSPSNKVTEKGKDVELRCDPISGHTALYWYRQSLGQGLEFLIYFQGNSAPDKSGLPSDRFSAERTGGSVSTLTIQRTQQEDSAVYLCASSKDRRQAGELFFGEGSRLTVL.

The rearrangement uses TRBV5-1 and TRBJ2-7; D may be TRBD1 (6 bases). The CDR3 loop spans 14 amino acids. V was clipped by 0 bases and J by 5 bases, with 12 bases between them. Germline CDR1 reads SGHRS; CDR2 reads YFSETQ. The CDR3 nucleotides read TGCGCCAGCAGCTTGGACAGGGCGGCCGACGAGCAGTACTTC. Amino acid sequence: CASSLDRAADEQYF.

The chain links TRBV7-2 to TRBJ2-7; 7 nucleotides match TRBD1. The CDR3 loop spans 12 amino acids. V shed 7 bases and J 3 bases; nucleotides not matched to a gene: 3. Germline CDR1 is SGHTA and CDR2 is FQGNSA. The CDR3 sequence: CASKGADYEQYF. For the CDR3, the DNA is TGTGCCAGCAAGGGGGCCGACTACGAGCAGTACTTC.

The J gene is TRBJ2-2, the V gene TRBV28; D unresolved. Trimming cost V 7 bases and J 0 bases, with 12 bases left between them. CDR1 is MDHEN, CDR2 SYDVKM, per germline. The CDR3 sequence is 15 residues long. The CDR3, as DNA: TGTGCCAGCACCCCCCCCAGGCCGAACACCGGGGAGCTGTTTTTT. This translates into CASTPPRPNTGELFF.

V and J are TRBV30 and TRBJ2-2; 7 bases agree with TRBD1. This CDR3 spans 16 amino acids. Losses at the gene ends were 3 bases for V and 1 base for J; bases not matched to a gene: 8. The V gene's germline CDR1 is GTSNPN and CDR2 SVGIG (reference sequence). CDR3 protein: CAWSVKTGMNTGELFF. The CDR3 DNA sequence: TGTGCCTGGAGCGTAAAGACAGGGATGAACACCGGGGAGCTGTTTTTT.

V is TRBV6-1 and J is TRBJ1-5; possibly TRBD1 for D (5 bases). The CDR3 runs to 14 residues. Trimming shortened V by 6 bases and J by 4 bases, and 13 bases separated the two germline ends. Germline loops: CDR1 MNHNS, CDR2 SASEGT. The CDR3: CASRGWGGNQPQHF. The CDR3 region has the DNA TGTGCCAGCAGAGGATGGGGGGGAAATCAGCCCCAGCATTTT.

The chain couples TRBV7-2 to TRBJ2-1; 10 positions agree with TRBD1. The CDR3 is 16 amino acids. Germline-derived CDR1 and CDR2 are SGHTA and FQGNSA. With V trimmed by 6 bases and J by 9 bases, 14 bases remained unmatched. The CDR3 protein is CASRLQTGGPGGEQFF. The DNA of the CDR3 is TGTGCCAGCAGGCTCCAGACAGGGGGCCCTGGTGGTGAGCAGTTCTTC.

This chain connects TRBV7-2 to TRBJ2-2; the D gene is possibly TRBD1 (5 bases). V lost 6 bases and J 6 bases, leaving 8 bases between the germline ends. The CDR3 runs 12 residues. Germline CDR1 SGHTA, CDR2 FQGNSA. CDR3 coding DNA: TGTGCCAGCAGTCGGACATCCGGGGAGCTGTTTTTT. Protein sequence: CASSRTSGELFF.

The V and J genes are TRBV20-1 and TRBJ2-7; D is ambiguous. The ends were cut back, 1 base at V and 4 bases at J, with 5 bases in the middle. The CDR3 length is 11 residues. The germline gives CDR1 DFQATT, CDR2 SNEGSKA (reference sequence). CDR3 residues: CSARGQYEQYF. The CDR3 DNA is TGCAGTGCTAGAGGGCAGTACGAGCAGTACTTC.

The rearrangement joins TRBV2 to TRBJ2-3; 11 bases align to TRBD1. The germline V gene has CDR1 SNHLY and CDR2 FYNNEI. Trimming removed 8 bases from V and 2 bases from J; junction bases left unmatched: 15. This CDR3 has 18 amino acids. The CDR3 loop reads CASSSKPGQGGPTDTQYF. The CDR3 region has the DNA TGTGCCAGCTCCTCTAAACCGGGACAGGGGGGTCCCACAGATACGCAGTATTTT.

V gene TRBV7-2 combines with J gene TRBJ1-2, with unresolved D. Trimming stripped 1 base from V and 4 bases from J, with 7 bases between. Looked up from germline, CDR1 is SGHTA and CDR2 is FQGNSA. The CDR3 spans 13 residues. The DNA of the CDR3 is TGTGCCAGCAGCTTAGGAGGGAGCTATGGCTACACCTTC. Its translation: CASSLGGSYGYTF. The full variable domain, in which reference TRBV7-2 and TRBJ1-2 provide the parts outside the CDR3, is GAGVSQSPSNKVTEKGKDVELRCDPISGHTALYWYRQSLGQGLEFLIYFQGNSAPDKSGLPSDRFSAERTGGSVSTLTIQRTQQEDSAVYLCASSLGGSYGYTFGSGTRLTVV.

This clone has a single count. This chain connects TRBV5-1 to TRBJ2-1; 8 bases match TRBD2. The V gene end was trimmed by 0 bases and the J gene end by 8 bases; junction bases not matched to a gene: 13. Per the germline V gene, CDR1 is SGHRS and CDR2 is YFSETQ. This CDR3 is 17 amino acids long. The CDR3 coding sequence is TGCGCCAGCAGCTTGGCTTTCGGGAGGGAGCTAGTCGATGAGCAGTTCTTC. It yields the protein CASSLAFGRELVDEQFF.

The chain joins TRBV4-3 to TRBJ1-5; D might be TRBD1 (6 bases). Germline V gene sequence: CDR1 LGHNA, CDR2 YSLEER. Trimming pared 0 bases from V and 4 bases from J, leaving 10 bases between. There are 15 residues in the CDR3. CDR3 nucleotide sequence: TGCGCCAGCAGCCAAGATGGGGGCAAGAATCAGCCCCAGCATTTT. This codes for CASSQDGGKNQPQHF.

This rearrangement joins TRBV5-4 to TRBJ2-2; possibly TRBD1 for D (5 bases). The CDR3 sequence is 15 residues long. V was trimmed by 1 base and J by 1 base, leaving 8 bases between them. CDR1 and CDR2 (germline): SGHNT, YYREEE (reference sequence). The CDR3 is CASSLFRVNTGELFF. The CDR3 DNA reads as TGTGCCAGCAGCTTGTTCAGGGTGAACACCGGGGAGCTGTTTTTT.

The CDR3 sequence is CASSDPGSFIPKNIQYF. Written as DNA, the CDR3 is TGTGCCAGCAGTGATCCCGGGAGTTTCATACCCAAAAACATTCAGTACTTC. The V gene is TRBV6-1, the J gene TRBJ2-4; a possible D gene is TRBD2 (6 bases). The germline V and J ends were trimmed by 3 bases and 2 bases, with 17 bases remaining between them. CDR1 MNHNS and CDR2 SASEGT come from the germline V gene. This CDR3 contains 17 residues.

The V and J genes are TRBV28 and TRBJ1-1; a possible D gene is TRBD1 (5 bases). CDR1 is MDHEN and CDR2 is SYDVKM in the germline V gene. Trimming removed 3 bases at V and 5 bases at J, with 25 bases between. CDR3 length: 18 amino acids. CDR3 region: CASSFWGLVGEEKTEAFF. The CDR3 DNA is TGTGCCAGCAGTTTCTGGGGTTTAGTAGGGGAGGAGAAGACTGAAGCTTTCTTT.

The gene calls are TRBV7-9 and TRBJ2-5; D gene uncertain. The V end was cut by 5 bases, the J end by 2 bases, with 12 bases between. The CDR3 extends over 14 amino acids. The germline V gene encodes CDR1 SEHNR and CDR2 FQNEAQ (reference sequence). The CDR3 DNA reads TGTGCCAGCAGCCACCGCGGCAGACAAGAGACCCAGTACTTC. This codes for CASSHRGRQETQYF.